This T cell receptor beta chain comes out of a study of cytomegalovirus exposure and HLA in healthy donors. About the study: Counted in an early data release were about 85 million unique TCRs from HLA-typed donors.

This CDR3 contains 11 residues. Germline CDR1 is SGHAT and CDR2 is FQNNGV. V lost 0 bases and J lost 7, with 3 bases in between. 13 Jbeta primers and 60 Vbeta primers were used for the PCR. Produced via immunoSEQ multiplex PCR; TCRdb's table is partial and in-frame only. The sample records 95,000 to 120,000 clones, 82% being singletons. Sequenced material: PBMCs. This clonotype was sampled from a woman aged 18-29 years in good health and CMV-seronegative. The chain carries TRBV11-2 and TRBJ1-2; D not certain. The CDR3 reads CASSLDGGYTF. The DNA of the CDR3 is TGTGCCAGCAGCTTAGACGGTGGCTACACCTTC. Using reference TRBV11-2 and TRBJ1-2 for the parts outside the CDR3, the full variable domain is EAGVAQSPRYKIIEKRQSVAFWCNPISGHATLYWYQQILGQGPKLLIQFQNNGVVDDSQLPKDRFSAERLKGVDSTLKIQPAKLEDSAVYLCASSLDGGYTFGSGTRLTVV.